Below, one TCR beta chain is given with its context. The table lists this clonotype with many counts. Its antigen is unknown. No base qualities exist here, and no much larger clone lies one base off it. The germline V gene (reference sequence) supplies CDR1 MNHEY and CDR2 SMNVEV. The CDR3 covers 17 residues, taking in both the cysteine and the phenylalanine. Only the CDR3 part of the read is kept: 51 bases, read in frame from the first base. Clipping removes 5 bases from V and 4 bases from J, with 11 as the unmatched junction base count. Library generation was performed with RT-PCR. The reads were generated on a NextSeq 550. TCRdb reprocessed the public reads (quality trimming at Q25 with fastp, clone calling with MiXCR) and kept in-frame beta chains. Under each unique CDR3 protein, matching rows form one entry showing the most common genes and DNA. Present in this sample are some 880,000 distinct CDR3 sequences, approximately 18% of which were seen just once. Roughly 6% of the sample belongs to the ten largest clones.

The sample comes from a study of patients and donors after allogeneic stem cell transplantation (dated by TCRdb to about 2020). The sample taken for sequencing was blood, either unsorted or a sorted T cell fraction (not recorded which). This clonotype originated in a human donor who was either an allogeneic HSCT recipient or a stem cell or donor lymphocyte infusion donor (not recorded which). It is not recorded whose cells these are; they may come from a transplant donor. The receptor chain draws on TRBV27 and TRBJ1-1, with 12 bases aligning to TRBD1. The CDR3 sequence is CASSLFWDRGRITEAFF. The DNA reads TGTGCCAGCAGTCTATTTTGGGACAGGGGGCGTATCACTGAAGCTTTCTTT.